The next 10 T cell receptor beta chains were all read from a single sample in a study of neurological immune-mediated disorders. TCRdb reanalysed the 5' RACE reads using MiXCR and keeps one entry per CDR3 protein. The sample carries 9,500 to 12,000 distinct CDR3 sequences, under 25% recorded once. The material sequenced was CD8+ T cells from blood. The receptors come from a woman aged 55-70 years with HTLV-1-associated myelopathy (HAM/TSP).

This clonotype was picked up many times. This chain joins TRBV6-5 and TRBJ1-3; no clear D gene. The V gene's germline CDR1 is MNHEY and CDR2 SVGAGI. The V end was cut by 7 bases, the J end by 0 bases, with 13 bases between. The CDR3 spans 15 residues. CDR3 sequence: CASIPDPSSGNTIYF. In nucleotides, the CDR3 is TGTGCCAGCATTCCAGACCCAAGCTCTGGAAACACCATATATTTT.

In its sample, this clonotype was seen many times. V and J are TRBV27 and TRBJ2-3; maybe TRBD2 (6 bases). There are 16 residues in the CDR3. V was shortened by 2 bases and J by 2 bases, with 14 bases between the two germline ends. Germline values: CDR1 MNHEY, CDR2 SMNVEV (reference sequence). The CDR3 bases are TGTGCCAGCAGTTTAGAAGGCGGGGCTATCACAGATACGCAGTATTTT. It is translated as CASSLEGGAITDTQYF.

This clonotype has at least ten counts. This chain joins TRBV28 and TRBJ1-1, with D unresolved. Trimming left V 7 bases short and J 0 bases short, with 15 bases between. This CDR3 comprises 15 residues. Germline V gives CDR1 MDHEN, CDR2 SYDVKM. The CDR3 region is CASTTVGGMNTEAFF. The CDR3 DNA is TGTGCCAGCACCACCGTTGGCGGCATGAACACTGAAGCTTTCTTT.

Ten or more counts support this clonotype. V gene TRBV20-1 combines with J gene TRBJ2-3, with unresolved D. This CDR3 has 11 amino acids. Trimming took 6 bases from V and 7 from J, leaving 11 bases between them. Germline V gives CDR1 DFQATT, CDR2 SNEGSKA (reference sequence). CDR3 nucleotide sequence: TGCAGTGCCAACCTCCGAAATACGCAGTATTTT. Protein sequence: CSANLRNTQYF.

The V gene is TRBV6-5, the J gene TRBJ2-7, with TRBD1 as a possible D gene (5 bases). The V end was cut by 0 bases, the J end by 3 bases, with 15 bases between. The CDR3 runs to 16 residues. CDR1 is MNHEY and CDR2 is SVGAGI in the germline V gene. As DNA, the CDR3 is TGTGCCAGCAGTTACTCGTTTGGGGCAGGAATCTACGAGCAGTACTTC. Protein product: CASSYSFGAGIYEQYF.

This clonotype was observed at least ten times. V usage is TRBV19 and J usage is TRBJ2-3; TRBD1 might be the D (5 bases). The CDR3 runs to 18 residues. Trimming shortened V by 2 bases and J by 4 bases, and 22 bases separated the two germline ends. From germline, CDR1 is LNHDA and CDR2 SQIVND (reference sequence). The CDR3 reads CASSIFALAGKSADTQYF. The CDR3 DNA is TGTGCCAGTAGTATATTTGCCCTGGCAGGGAAAAGCGCAGATACGCAGTATTTT.

This clonotype was counted ten times or more. The chain joins TRBV20-1 to TRBJ2-1; TRBD2 might be the D (6 bases). Trimming took off 1 base at V and 7 bases at J, with 23 bases between the two ends. The CDR3 loop spans 17 amino acids. Germline V CDR1 and CDR2: DFQATT, SNEGSKA (reference sequence). The CDR3, as DNA: TGCAGTGCTAGAGGGTCTAGCGCCCTCTTCAAGGATAATGAGCAGTTCTTC. It specifies CSARGSSALFKDNEQFF.

This clonotype was seen repeatedly, ten times or more. The chain has TRBV5-1 and TRBJ2-2; 9 bases are shared with TRBD1. Trimming took 6 bases from V and 3 from J; bases not matched to a gene: 9. CDR3 length: 16 amino acids. From germline, CDR1 is SGHRS and CDR2 YFSETQ. CDR3 in DNA: TGCGCCAGCACCTCTGGACAGGGGTATGACACCGGGGAGCTGTTTTTT. Protein: CASTSGQGYDTGELFF.

The sample holds many counts of this clonotype. The chain links TRBV20-1 to TRBJ2-1; maybe TRBD2 (7 bases). This CDR3 comprises 14 residues. Germline lookup yields CDR1 DFQATT and CDR2 SNEGSKA (reference sequence). V was trimmed by 3 bases and J by 6 bases, leaving 15 bases between them. The CDR3 is CSAREGGLGNEQFF. The CDR3 region has the DNA TGCAGTGCTAGGGAGGGGGGGCTTGGCAATGAGCAGTTCTTC.

This clonotype has at least ten counts. V usage is TRBV20-1 and J usage is TRBJ2-1; D is perhaps TRBD1 or TRBD2 (6 bases each). Germline lookup yields CDR1 DFQATT and CDR2 SNEGSKA (reference sequence). With 0 bases removed from V and 5 bases from J, the gap between germline ends came to 11 bases. CDR3 length: 14 amino acids. The CDR3 DNA sequence: TGCAGTGCTAGAGATGGGGGGCTCAACAATGAGCAGTTCTTC. It codes for CSARDGGLNNEQFF.